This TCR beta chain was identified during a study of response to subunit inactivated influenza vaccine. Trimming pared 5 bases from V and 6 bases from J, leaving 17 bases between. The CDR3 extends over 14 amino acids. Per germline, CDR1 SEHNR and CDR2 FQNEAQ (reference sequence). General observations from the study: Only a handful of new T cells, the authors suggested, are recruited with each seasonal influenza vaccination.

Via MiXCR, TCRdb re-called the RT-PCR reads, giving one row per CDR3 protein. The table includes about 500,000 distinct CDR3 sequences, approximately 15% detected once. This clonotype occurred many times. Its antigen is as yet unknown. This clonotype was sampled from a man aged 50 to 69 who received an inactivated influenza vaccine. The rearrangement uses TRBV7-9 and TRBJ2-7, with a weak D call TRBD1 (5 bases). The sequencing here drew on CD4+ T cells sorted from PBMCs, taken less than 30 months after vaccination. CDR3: CASSPQGRGGEQYF. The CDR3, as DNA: TGTGCCAGCAGCCCCCAGGGTAGGGGTGGCGAGCAGTACTTC.